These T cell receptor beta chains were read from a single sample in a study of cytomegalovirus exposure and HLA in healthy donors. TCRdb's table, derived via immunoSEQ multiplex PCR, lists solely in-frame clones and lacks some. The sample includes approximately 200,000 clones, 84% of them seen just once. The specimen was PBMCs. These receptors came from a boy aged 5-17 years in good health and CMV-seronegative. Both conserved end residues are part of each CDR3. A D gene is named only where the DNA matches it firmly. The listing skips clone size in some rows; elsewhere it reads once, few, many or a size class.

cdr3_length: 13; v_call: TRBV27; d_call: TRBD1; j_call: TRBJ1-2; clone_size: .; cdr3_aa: CASSLTGLRGYTF; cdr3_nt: TGTGCCAGCAGTTTGACAGGGCTTCGTGGCTACACCTTC
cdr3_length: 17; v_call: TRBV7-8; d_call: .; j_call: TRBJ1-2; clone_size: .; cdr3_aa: CASSLLTLSDSNYGYTF; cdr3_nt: TGTGCCAGCAGCTTACTTACCCTGAGTGACAGTAACTATGGCTACACCTTC
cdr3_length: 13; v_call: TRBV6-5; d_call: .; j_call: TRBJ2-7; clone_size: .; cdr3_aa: CASSPGHSYEQYF; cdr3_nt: TGTGCCAGCAGTCCCGGACATTCCTACGAGCAGTACTTC
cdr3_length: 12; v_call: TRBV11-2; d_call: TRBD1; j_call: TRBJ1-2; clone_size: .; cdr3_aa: CASSLTGDGYTF; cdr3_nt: TGTGCCAGCAGCTTAACAGGGGATGGCTACACCTTC
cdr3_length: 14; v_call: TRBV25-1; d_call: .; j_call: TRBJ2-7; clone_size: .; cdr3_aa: CASSRGGETYEQYF; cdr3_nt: TGTGCCAGCAGTCGAGGGGGGGAAACCTACGAGCAGTACTTC
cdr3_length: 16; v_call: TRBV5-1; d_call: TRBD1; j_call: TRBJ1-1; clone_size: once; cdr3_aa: CASSLVPGTENTEAFF; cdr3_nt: TGCGCCAGCAGCTTAGTTCCCGGGACAGAGAACACTGAAGCTTTCTTT
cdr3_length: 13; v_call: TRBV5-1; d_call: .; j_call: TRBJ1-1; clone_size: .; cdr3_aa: CASSSLGGRDAFF; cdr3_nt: TGCGCCAGCAGCTCCCTAGGGGGGAGGGACGCTTTCTTT
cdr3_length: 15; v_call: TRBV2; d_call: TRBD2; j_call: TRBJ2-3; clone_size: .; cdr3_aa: CASSLAGANTDTQYF; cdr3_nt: TGTGCCAGCAGCTTAGCGGGGGCTAACACAGATACGCAGTATTTT
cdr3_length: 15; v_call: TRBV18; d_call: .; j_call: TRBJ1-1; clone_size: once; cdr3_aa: CASSPTNNRDTEAFF; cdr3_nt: TGTGCCAGCTCACCGACTAATAACCGGGACACTGAAGCTTTCTTT
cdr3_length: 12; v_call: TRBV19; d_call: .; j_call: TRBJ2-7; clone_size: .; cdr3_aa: CASSQTSWEQYF; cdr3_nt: TGTGCCAGTAGTCAGACATCTTGGGAGCAGTACTTC
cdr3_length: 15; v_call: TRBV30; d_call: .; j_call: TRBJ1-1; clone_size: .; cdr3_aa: CAWSDWRASNTEAFF; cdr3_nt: TGTGCCTGGAGTGATTGGAGGGCGTCAAACACTGAAGCTTTCTTT
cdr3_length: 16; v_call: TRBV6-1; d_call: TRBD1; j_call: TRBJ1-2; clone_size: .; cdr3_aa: CASGGDRVKANYGYTF; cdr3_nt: TGTGCCAGCGGTGGGGACAGGGTGAAGGCTAACTATGGCTACACCTTC
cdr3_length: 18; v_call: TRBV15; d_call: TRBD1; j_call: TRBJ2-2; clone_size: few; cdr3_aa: CATSRGGPGTGAAGELFF; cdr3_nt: TGTGCCACCAGCAGAGGGGGGCCCGGGACAGGGGCGGCCGGGGAGCTGTTTTTT